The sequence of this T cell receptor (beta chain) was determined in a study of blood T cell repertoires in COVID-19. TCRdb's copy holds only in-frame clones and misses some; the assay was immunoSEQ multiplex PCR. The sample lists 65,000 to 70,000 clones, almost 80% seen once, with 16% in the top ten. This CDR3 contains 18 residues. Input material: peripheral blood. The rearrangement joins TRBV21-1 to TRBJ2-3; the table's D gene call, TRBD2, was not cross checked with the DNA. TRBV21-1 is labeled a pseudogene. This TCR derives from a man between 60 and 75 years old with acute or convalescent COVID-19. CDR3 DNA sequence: TGTGCCAGCAGCTGTCAAGGGAGCCCTCGAAGTCCCACAGATACGCAGTATTTT. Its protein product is CASSCQGSPRSPTDTQYF.